This T cell receptor (beta chain) is drawn from a study of T-cell memory formation after mild COVID-19. TCRdb itself ran the 5' RACE reads through MiXCR, one entry per CDR3 protein. The table includes about 310,000 distinct CDR3 sequences, 19% detected once. The TCR was taken from a man between 18 and 29 years old who had mild COVID-19 (a few samples of this study predate the infection). Cell type and time point are not known. Sequencing used PBMCs or a T cell subset sorted from them (not recorded which).

In DNA, the CDR3 is TGCGCCAGCGGTGGCCCGACTAGCGGGGATCTCACAGATACGCAGTATTTT. Its translation is CASGGPTSGDLTDTQYF. This chain joins TRBV5-1 and TRBJ2-3; 11 positions agree with TRBD2. The V segment lost 7 bases and the J segment 2 bases; nucleotides outside the gene matches: 12. The CDR3 length is 17 residues. Germline CDR1 is SGHRS and CDR2 is YFSETQ.